This entry is about one T cell receptor (beta chain). Germline V gene sequence: CDR1 SGHKS, CDR2 YYEKEE (reference sequence). The CDR3 extends over 14 amino acids. With V trimmed by 4 bases and J by 4 bases, 4 bases remained unmatched. The sample is drawn from a study of blood T cell repertoires in COVID-19. Libraries were prepared by immunoSEQ multiplex PCR; TCRdb keeps only in-frame clonotypes and omits some of them. The sample has just over 40,000 clones; about four fifths are singletons. Sequenced: peripheral blood. This TCR came from a woman aged 55-75 years with acute or convalescent COVID-19. The chain joins TRBV5-5 to TRBJ2-7, with TRBD1 matching 11 bases. The DNA for the CDR3 is TGTGCCAGCAGCCGGGGACAGGGGGTATACGAGCAGTACTTC. Its translation is CASSRGQGVYEQYF.